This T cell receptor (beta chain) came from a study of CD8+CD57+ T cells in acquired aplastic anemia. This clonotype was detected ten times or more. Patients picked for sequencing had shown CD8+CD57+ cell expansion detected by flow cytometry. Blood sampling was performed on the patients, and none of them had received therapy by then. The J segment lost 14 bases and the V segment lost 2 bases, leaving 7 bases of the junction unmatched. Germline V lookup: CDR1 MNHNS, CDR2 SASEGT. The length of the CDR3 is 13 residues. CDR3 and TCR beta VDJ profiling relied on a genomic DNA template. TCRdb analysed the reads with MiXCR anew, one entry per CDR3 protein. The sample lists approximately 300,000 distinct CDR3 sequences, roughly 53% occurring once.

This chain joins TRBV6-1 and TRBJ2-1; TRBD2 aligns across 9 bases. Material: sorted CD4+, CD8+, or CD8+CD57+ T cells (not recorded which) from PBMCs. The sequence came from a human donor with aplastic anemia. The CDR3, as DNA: TGTGCCAGCAGTGAACGAGCGGGGGGCGGCAAGTTCTTC. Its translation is CASSERAGGGKFF.